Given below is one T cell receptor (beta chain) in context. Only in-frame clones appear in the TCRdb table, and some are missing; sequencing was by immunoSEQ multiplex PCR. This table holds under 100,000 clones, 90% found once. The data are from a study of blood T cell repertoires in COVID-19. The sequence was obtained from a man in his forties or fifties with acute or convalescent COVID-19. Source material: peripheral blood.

The CDR3 DNA reads as TGTGCCAGCAGCCCTACAGGGGGCAATCAGCCCCAGCATTTT. This sequence encodes CASSPTGGNQPQHF. The genes are TRBV7-9 and TRBJ1-5; 7 positions match TRBD1. There are 14 residues in the CDR3. From germline, CDR1 is SEHNR and CDR2 FQNEAQ (reference sequence). V trimming: 5 bases; J trimming: 2 bases; junction bases outside the gene matches: 3.